This TCR beta chain was recovered during a study of T-cell reconstitution after alpha-beta-depleted transplantation in children (dated by TCRdb to about 2016). About the full investigation: Using TCR repertoire profiling, the study followed T-cell immune reconstitution in a quantitative way in children after TCRalphabeta/CD19-depleted allogeneic hematopoietic cell transplantation.

Library generation was performed with PCR. Data came from an Illumina HiSeq 2500. TCR library preparation used molecular barcoding, with unique molecular identifiers applied to normalize quantification of the TCRbeta repertoire. TCRdb cleaned the public reads at Q25 with fastp, built clones with MiXCR and kept in-frame beta chains. Records with the same CDR3 protein are collapsed into one entry carrying the most frequent genes and DNA. This sample comprises fewer than 550,000 distinct CDR3 sequences, 11% of them detected only once. The ten top clones hold around 15% of the sample. Sample treatment or condition, as interpreted from the label and publication: allogeneic hematopoietic cell transplantation with graft depleted of TCRalphabeta T cells and CD19 B cells. The children who served as transplant recipients had been given grafts of TCRalphabeta/CD19-depleted allogeneic hematopoietic cells. Measured from the cysteine to the phenylalanine, the CDR3 is 16 residues long. Of the read, only the CDR3 DNA is kept; its 48 bases are in frame from base 1. The V and J ends are trimmed by 0 bases and 0 bases, leaving 12 bases between them. Via the germline V gene, CDR1 is SGDLS and CDR2 YYNGEE.

Study-wide conclusions, independent of this receptor: In some patients, high TCRbeta diversity at day 60 was attributed to recipient T cells and intrathymic progenitors that had survived conditioning. Over the following months the frequencies of hyperexpanded clones went down, and after one year T-cell counts and TCRbeta diversity were mostly credited to newly produced T cells. Apparently early alphabetaT-cell count recovery about two months after transplant reportedly relied on only several hundred rapidly expanded clones derived from non-depleted graft cells.

Only a few counts were recorded for this clonotype. Its antigen remains unidentified. No quality values exist for individual bases; no much larger clone is one base distant. Here the chain combines TRBV9 and TRBJ2-5; TRBD1 is perhaps the D gene, given 6 matching bases. Sequencing was performed on PBMCs, mostly from graft donor cells, taken 180 days after TCRalphabeta/CD19-depleted stem cell transplant. This sequence was found in a female patient between 2 and 15 years old who had a stem cell transplant for aplastic anemia, so the T cells may come from the graft donor. The DNA sequence is as follows: TGTGCCAGCAGCGTAGAACAGGGCCCTTACCAAGAGACCCAGTACTTC. Protein translation: CASSVEQGPYQETQYF. Reference TRBV9 and TRBJ2-5 proteins supply the regions before and after the CDR3; the full variable domain is: DSGVTQTPKHLITATGQRVTLRCSPRSGDLSVYWYQQSLDQGLQFLIQYYNGEERAKGNILERFSAQQFPDLHSELNLSSLELGDSALYFCASSVEQGPYQETQYFGPGTRLLVL.